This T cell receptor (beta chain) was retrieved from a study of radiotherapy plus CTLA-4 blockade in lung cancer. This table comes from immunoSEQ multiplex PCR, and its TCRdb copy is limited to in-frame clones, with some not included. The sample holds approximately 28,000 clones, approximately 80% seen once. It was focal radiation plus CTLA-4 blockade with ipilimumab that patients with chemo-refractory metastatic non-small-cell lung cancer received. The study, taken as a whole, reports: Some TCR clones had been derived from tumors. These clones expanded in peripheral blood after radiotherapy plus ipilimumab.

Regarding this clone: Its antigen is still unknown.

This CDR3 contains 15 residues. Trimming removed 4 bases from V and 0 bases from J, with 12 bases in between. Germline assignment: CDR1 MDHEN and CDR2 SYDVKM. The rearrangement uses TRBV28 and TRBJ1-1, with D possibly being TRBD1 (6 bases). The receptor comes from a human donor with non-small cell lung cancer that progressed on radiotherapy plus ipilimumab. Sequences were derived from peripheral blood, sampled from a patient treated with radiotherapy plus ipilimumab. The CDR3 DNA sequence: TGTGCCAGCAGTTCAAGGGACAACATGAACACTGAAGCTTTCTTT. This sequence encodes CASSSRDNMNTEAFF.